This TCR beta chain was recorded in a study of CD8+ T cells in alopecia areata. For the study at large: In an open-label trial, patients got 5 to 10 mg tofacitinib twice daily. It was 6 to 18 months of tofacitinib, and then there were 6 months off drug.

Investigators isolated RNA and reverse transcribed it into cDNA to act as the sequencing template. Here immunoSEQ multiplex PCR was the method, and the copy in TCRdb shows in-frame clones only, minus some. The data show about 180,000 clones, approximately 65% seen once. Collection of lesional scalp punch biopsies and peripheral blood was performed in alopecia areata patients. From germline, CDR1 is MGHDK and CDR2 SYGVNS. The ends lost 2 bases at V and 13 bases at J; junction bases unmatched: 6. CDR3 size: 14 residues. V usage is TRBV25-1 and J usage is TRBJ1-6, with TRBD1 matching over 9 bases. This material consisted of CD8+ T cells sorted from blood, taken at week 0. The sequence was collected from a human donor with alopecia areata. DNA for the CDR3: TGTGCCAGCAGTGAACCGTCGACAGGGGGGCCCCTCCACTTT. This sequence encodes CASSEPSTGGPLHF.